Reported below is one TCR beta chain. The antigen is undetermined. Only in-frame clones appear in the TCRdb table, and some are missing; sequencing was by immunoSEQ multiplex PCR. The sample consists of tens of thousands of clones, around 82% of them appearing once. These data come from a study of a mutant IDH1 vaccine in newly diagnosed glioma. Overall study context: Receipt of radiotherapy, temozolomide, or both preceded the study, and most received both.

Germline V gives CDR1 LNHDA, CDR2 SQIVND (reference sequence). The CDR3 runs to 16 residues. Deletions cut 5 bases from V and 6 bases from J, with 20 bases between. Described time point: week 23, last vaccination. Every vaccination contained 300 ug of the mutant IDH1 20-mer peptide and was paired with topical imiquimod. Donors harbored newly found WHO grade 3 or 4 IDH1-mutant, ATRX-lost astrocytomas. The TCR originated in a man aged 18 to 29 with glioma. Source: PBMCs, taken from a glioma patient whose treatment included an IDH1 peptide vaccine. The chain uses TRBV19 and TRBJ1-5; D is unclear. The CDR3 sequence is CASSPYSAENSQPQHF. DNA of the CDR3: TGTGCCAGTAGTCCGTACTCGGCAGAAAATTCTCAGCCCCAGCATTTT.